These 9 T cell receptor beta chains were all obtained from the same sample, sequenced in a study of T cells after yellow fever vaccination. TCRdb re-derived calls from the 5' RACE reads in MiXCR, one entry per CDR3 protein. This sample has around 590,000 distinct CDR3 sequences, with about 12% found just once. The sequenced sample was PBMCs, obtained on the day of the yellow fever booster vaccination. The origin of the receptors is a man younger than 45 who received the YFV17D yellow fever vaccine.

There are a few counts of this clonotype. The gene calls are TRBV28 and TRBJ2-1, with D hard to call. There are 16 residues in the CDR3. Germline CDR1 reads MDHEN; CDR2 reads SYDVKM. V was clipped by 4 bases and J by 9 bases, with 22 bases between them. The CDR3 nucleotides read TGTGCCAGCAGTTCGTTACATCCTTCACGGAATCGTGAGCAGTTCTTC. It codes for CASSSLHPSRNREQFF.

This clonotype was seen at least ten times. The V and J genes are TRBV29-1 and TRBJ2-3; 7 bases align to TRBD1. CDR1 SQVTM and CDR2 ANQGSEA come from the germline V gene. The J segment lost 1 base and the V segment lost 3 bases, leaving 10 bases of the junction unmatched. The CDR3 contains 16 residues. The CDR3 region has the DNA TGCAGCGTTGACAGCTTTCACAGGGGAGGCACAGATACGCAGTATTTT. Residues: CSVDSFHRGGTDTQYF.

This rearrangement joins TRBV7-2 to TRBJ2-6; 11 bases map to TRBD2. Trimming removed 0 bases from V and 4 bases from J; junction bases left unmatched: 11. The CDR3 has 20 residues. Per the germline V gene, CDR1 is SGHTA and CDR2 is FQGNSA. CDR3 loop: CASSLATPSGRSGGANVLTF. For the CDR3, the DNA is TGTGCCAGCAGCTTAGCGACGCCTAGCGGGAGGTCTGGGGGGGCCAACGTCCTGACTTTC.

This clonotype showed up many times. The chain uses TRBV9 and TRBJ2-1; weak D call: TRBD2 (6 bases). This CDR3 contains 14 residues. Trimming took off 3 bases at V and 7 bases at J, with 14 bases between the two ends. Germline V gene data show CDR1 as SGDLS and CDR2 as YYNGEE. The CDR3 protein is CASSAGVSGNEQFF. The DNA of the CDR3 is TGTGCCAGCAGCGCCGGGGTCAGCGGGAATGAGCAGTTCTTC.

This clonotype was detected only a few times. The CDR3 sequence: CASSLPGTGSVQYF. The CDR3 DNA follows: TGTGCCAGCAGCTTACCAGGGACAGGGTCCGTTCAGTACTTC. The chain employs TRBV7-9 and TRBJ2-4; TRBD1 aligns across 9 bases. CDR3 length: 14 amino acids. V shed 2 bases and J 11 bases; nucleotides not matched to a gene: 7. CDR1 is SEHNR, CDR2 FQNEAQ, per germline (reference sequence).

J is TRBJ2-7 and V is TRBV20-1; 7 bases align to TRBD1. This CDR3 region has 14 residues. Germline CDR1 DFQATT, CDR2 SNEGSKA (reference sequence). J lost 2 bases, V lost 3 bases, and 7 bases had no gene match. The CDR3 reads CSASPRTGTYEQYF. CDR3 in DNA: TGCAGTGCTAGTCCGCGGACAGGAACCTACGAGCAGTACTTC.

The rearrangement uses TRBV7-1 and TRBJ2-1, with D maybe TRBD2 (5 bases). TRBV7-1 is an open reading frame whose function is uncertain. The V and J ends lost 5 bases and 8 bases respectively, with 22 bases between them. There are 16 residues in the CDR3. The CDR3 loop is CASSTGGPGWVYEQFF. The CDR3 DNA follows: TGTGCCAGCAGCACCGGAGGTCCCGGCTGGGTGTATGAGCAGTTCTTC.

This chain links TRBV19 with TRBJ2-7; D is ambiguous. V was clipped by 3 bases and J by 2 bases, with 11 bases between them. The CDR3 runs 14 residues. The germline V gene encodes CDR1 LNHDA and CDR2 SQIVND (reference sequence). In DNA form, the CDR3 reads TGTGCCAGTAGTATCGATCCGGCAACCTACGAGCAGTACTTC. Translating gives CASSIDPATYEQYF.

This clonotype came up a few times. This chain links TRBV12-3 or TRBV12-4 with TRBJ1-5; D is perhaps TRBD1 (5 bases). CDR3 length: 14 amino acids. The V end was cut by 7 bases, the J end by 0 bases, with 10 bases between. The chain's CDR3 is CASTGGGSNQPQHF. CDR3 nucleotides: TGTGCCAGCACGGGGGGGGGTAGCAATCAGCCCCAGCATTTT.